These 9 T cell receptor beta chains came from one sample sequenced in a study of blood T cell repertoires in COVID-19. Sequencing was performed with immunoSEQ multiplex PCR; in TCRdb, only in-frame clones are kept and a portion is missing. The sample comprises around 170,000 clones, around 86% of which are singletons, and around 8.6% rests with the top ten. Sequencing was done on a sample of peripheral blood. All receptors come from a man aged 45-60 years with active or convalescent COVID-19.

The chain recombines TRBV5-1 with TRBJ1-4, with D possibly being TRBD1 (5 bases). The V gene lost 0 bases and the J gene lost 6 bases, with 15 bases spanning the gap. Per germline, CDR1 SGHRS and CDR2 YFSETQ. This CDR3 spans 16 amino acids. The CDR3 region has the DNA TGCGCCAGCAGCTTGGGGCCCAGGGTGTCAGATGAAAAACTGTTTTTT. It translates to CASSLGPRVSDEKLFF.

Only one count was recorded for this clone. The chain carries TRBV2 and TRBJ1-1; D gene ambiguous. Germline assignment: CDR1 SNHLY and CDR2 FYNNEI. This CDR3 is 14 amino acids long. V shed 7 bases and J shed 5 bases, with 17 bases lying between them. This CDR3 reads CASTSEGVGTEAFF. The CDR3 DNA is TGTGCCAGCACCTCGGAGGGAGTTGGTACTGAAGCTTTCTTT.

This clone was seen a single time. This chain links TRBV28 with TRBJ1-4; no definite D call. V was trimmed by 8 bases and J by 4 bases, leaving 11 bases between them. This CDR3 contains 13 residues. Germline V gene data show CDR1 as MDHEN and CDR2 as SYDVKM. CDR3 protein: CASHGGINEKLFF. As DNA, the CDR3 is TGTGCCAGCCACGGCGGGATTAATGAAAAACTGTTTTTT. The whole variable domain, remainder taken from reference TRBV28 and TRBJ1-4, is DVKVTQSSRYLVKRTGEKVFLECVQDMDHENMFWYRQDPGLGLRLIYFSYDVKMKEKGDIPEGYSVSREKKERFSLILESASTNQTSMYLCASHGGINEKLFFGSGTQLSVL.

V gene TRBV23-1 combines with J gene TRBJ2-6, with a possible D match to TRBD2 (5 bases). TRBV23-1 is annotated as an ORF whose role is uncertain. The CDR3 has 18 amino acids. V shed 4 bases and J shed 4 bases, with 20 bases lying between them. This CDR3 is CASSPITGLDSGANVLTF. DNA for the CDR3: TGCGCCAGCAGTCCGATCACGGGGTTAGACTCCGGGGCCAACGTCCTGACTTTC.

This clone was picked up a small number of times. The chain links TRBV5-4 to TRBJ2-5; D gene unclear. Between the trimmed V and J ends, which lost 1 base and 2 bases, there was a span of 9 bases. Germline V gives CDR1 SGHNT, CDR2 YYREEE (reference sequence). The CDR3 has 14 amino acids. CDR3 loop: CASSLTAGQETQYF. CDR3 DNA sequence: TGTGCCAGCAGCTTGACAGCCGGACAAGAGACCCAGTACTTC.

This chain connects TRBV29-1 to TRBJ2-3, with no clear D. Germline lookup yields CDR1 SQVTM and CDR2 ANQGSEA. The CDR3 has 14 residues. V was pared by 4 bases and J by 0 bases, with 11 bases between. The CDR3 here is CSVGAIASTDTQYF. CDR3 sequence (DNA): TGCAGCGTTGGGGCTATCGCTAGCACAGATACGCAGTATTTT.

V is TRBV4-1 and J is TRBJ1-4; D is undetermined. Germline CDR1 and CDR2: MGHRA and YSYEKL. This CDR3 comprises 15 residues. Trimming removed 2 bases from V and 6 bases from J, with 13 bases in between. CDR3 loop: CASSQPTSADEKLFF. CDR3 in DNA: TGCGCCAGCAGCCAACCTACATCGGCGGATGAAAAACTGTTTTTT.

V is TRBV28 and J is TRBJ1-2, with a weak D call TRBD1 (6 bases). The CDR3 consists of 15 residues. V was pared by 5 bases and J by 6 bases, with 19 bases between. CDR1 MDHEN and CDR2 SYDVKM come from the germline V gene. CDR3 DNA: TGTGCCAGCAGTGCCTACAGGGTCGCGGAAAATGGCTACACCTTC. This gives the protein CASSAYRVAENGYTF.

The chain links TRBV20-1 to TRBJ2-5, with 7 bases identical to TRBD2. Losses at the gene ends were 3 bases for V and 5 bases for J; bases not matched to a gene: 9. There are 14 residues in the CDR3. CDR1 and CDR2 (germline): DFQATT, SNEGSKA (reference sequence). The CDR3 DNA reads TGCAGTGCTAGTTGGTCCGGGGGGTTTGAGACCCAGTACTTC. It specifies CSASWSGGFETQYF.